This paragraph covers one T cell receptor (beta chain) sequence. This record belongs to a study of blood T cell repertoires in COVID-19. Study as a whole: Samples representing acute and convalescent COVID-19 were sourced from the United States, Italy and Spain. Nucleic acid was either cDNA or gDNA, and it came from T cells, B-cell-depleted T cells, or PBMCs.

The authors' processing: Scientists estimated how many nucleated cells there were by amplifying reference gene primers. Measured with immunoSEQ multiplex PCR; TCRdb has only the in-frame clones, and not every one. V and J calls and clone size follow that table, whereas D and trimming were derived from the DNA. The sample holds roughly 120,000 clones, roughly 87% seen once. The TCR originated in a human donor in a cohort sampled during active COVID-19. Sequencing input: peripheral blood.

Here the CDR3 DNA reads TGTGCCAGCAGCCCCCAGGGCAGGGCGAACACCGGGGAGCTGTTTTTT. Its translation is CASSPQGRANTGELFF. The chain recombines TRBV14 with TRBJ2-2; weak D call: TRBD1 (5 bases). CDR3 length: 16 residues. V was pared by 4 bases and J by 0 bases, with 12 bases between. Looked up from germline, CDR1 is SGHDN and CDR2 is FVKESK.